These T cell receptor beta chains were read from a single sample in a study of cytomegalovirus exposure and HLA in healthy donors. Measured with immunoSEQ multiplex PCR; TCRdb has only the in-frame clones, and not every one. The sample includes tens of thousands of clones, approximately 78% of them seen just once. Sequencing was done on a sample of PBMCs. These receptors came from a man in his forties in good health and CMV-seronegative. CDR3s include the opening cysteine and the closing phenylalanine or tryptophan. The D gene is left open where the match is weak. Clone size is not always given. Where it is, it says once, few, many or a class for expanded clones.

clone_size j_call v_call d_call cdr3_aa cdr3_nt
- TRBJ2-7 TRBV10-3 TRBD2 CAISTSSGPAYEQYF TGTGCCATCAGTACCTCTAGCGGGCCAGCCTACGAGCAGTACTTC
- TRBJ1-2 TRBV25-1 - CASSGSSETYGYTF TGTGCCAGCAGTGGGTCAAGTGAAACTTATGGCTACACCTTC
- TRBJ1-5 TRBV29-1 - CSVVFNGGQPQHF TGCAGCGTTGTATTTAACGGGGGTCAGCCCCAGCATTTT
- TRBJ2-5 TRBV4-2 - CASSPRAGRQETQYF TGTGCCAGCAGCCCTCGGGCGGGAAGGCAAGAGACCCAGTACTTC
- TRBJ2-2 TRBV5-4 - CASSRREAFGELFF TGTGCCAGCAGCCGGCGAGAAGCGTTCGGGGAGCTGTTTTTT
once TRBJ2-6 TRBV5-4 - CASSPVALPSGANVLTF TGTGCCAGCAGCCCTGTAGCGTTGCCCTCTGGGGCCAACGTCCTGACTTTC
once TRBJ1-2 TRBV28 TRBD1 CASSAGTGDGYTF TGTGCCAGCAGTGCCGGGACAGGGGATGGCTACACCTTC
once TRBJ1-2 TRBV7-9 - CASSFTTGYGYTF TGTGCCAGCAGCTTCACAACGGGATATGGCTACACCTTC
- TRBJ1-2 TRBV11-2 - CASSLVKGPPKGGGYTF TGTGCCAGCAGCTTAGTGAAAGGGCCGCCCAAGGGCGGGGGCTACACCTTC
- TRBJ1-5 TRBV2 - CASSEALNRVSQPQHF TGTGCCAGCAGTGAAGCGCTTAACAGGGTATCCCAGCCCCAGCATTTT
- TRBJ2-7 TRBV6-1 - CASRDHNLASSGQYF TGTGCCAGCAGGGACCATAACCTAGCCTCATCGGGGCAGTACTTC
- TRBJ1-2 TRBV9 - CASSVESSGANYGYTF TGTGCCAGCAGCGTGGAAAGCTCTGGAGCTAACTATGGCTACACCTTC